The T cell receptor (beta chain) described here comes from a study of control samples from healthy donors and cancer patients. Clones were read by immunoSEQ multiplex PCR, and TCRdb kept only the in-frame ones, dropping some. This table holds some 130,000 clones, around 90% found once. CDR3 length: 13 amino acids. This chain uses TRBV21-1 with TRBJ1-3. TRBV21-1 is annotated as a pseudogene. The sample taken for sequencing was blood. This clonotype was obtained from a man aged 18 to 30 in good health. As DNA, the CDR3 is TGTGCCAGCAGGGGGGGCTCTGGAAACACCATATATTTT. Residues: CASRGGSGNTIYF.